Detailed here is one TCR beta chain. The identical CDR3 is also encoded by other nucleotide sequences in the sample. The sample originates from a study of CD8+ T cells in alopecia areata. Study as a whole: Treatment comprised oral tofacitinib, 5 to 10 mg twice daily, in treated patients.

This CDR3 spans 11 amino acids. V was clipped by 4 bases and J by 1 base, with 4 bases between them. Germline CDR1 and CDR2: SQVTM and ANQGSEA. After isolation, RNA underwent reverse transcription to generate cDNA as the sequencing template. TCRdb keeps only in-frame clones here, not all; method: immunoSEQ multiplex PCR. The sample records 140,000 to 150,000 clones, about 47% being singletons. The chain recombines TRBV29-1 with TRBJ1-1; D is undetermined. The TCR was taken from a human donor with alopecia areata. The specimen was CD4+ T cells sorted from blood, collected at week 0. The CDR3 region is CSVAENTEAFF. The CDR3 DNA reads TGCAGCGTTGCCGAGAACACTGAAGCTTTCTTT.